This T cell receptor beta chain originates from a study of cytomegalovirus exposure and HLA in healthy donors (dated 2017 in TCRdb). As for the study more broadly: According to an earlier analysis of several hundred of the donors, about 179 million T cells yielded roughly 110 million unique TCR beta sequences and around 300 Gb of sequence data. Among the roughly 380 genotyped donors, 81% belonged to the genetic ancestry cluster associated with self-reported Caucasian donors. Class I and class II HLA loci were covered by the typing at four-digit resolution. High-throughput TCR immunosequencing, statistical association of individual TCRs with disease status, and machine learning were combined to predict cytomegalovirus infection status. The study used immunosequencing to profile the T cell repertoires of more than 650 subjects and linked those repertoires to cytomegalovirus serostatus. In addition to the first cohort of roughly 670 subjects, a separate validation cohort of 130 or so different subjects was used. Typing coverage differed by locus: A, B, C, DRB1 and DQB1 were typed in about 620-640 donors, DQA1 in approximately 520, DPA1 in over 600, and DPB1 in 450 to 490. About 5 DR-DQ haplotypes were handled as single units for association and clustering, since linkage in the cohort was strong. Every discovery cohort repertoire had been produced on one sequencing platform. The later analysis used no new phenotypic data to find candidate immune exposures, relying instead on TCR beta sequences and their occurrence across donors. A later analysis re-examined previously published TCR beta repertoires from roughly 720 donors and added high-resolution HLA genotyping to investigate patterns of TCR occurrence. The study was designed to test whether signatures of past pathogen exposure could be identified by cataloging public T cell receptors. On average, 235,054 unique TCR beta nucleotide sequences were sequenced per donor among about 400 genotyped donors of the cohort, with approximately 18% of those sequences being non-productive. To decide whether each TCR beta V gene segment behaved as functional or pseudogenic, an earlier analysis of 587 of the donors relied on high-throughput TCR beta sequencing. In a later genetic analysis, genome-wide SNP genotypes for about 65% of the roughly 700 donors were used, and that subset was treated as a discovery cohort. An early release that covered several hundred HLA-typed donors contained about 290 gigabases of sequencing data and around 80 million unique TCR sequences. Donor age, sex, ethnicity and CMV serostatus were collected together with the repertoire data.

Receptors were amplified or captured by the immunoSEQ multiplex PCR assay. A mixture of 60 forward primers for TCR Vbeta segments and 13 reverse primers for TCR Jbeta segments was used in the multiplex PCR. Amplification of the CDR3 region of rearranged TCR beta genes was performed with a multiplex PCR assay on genomic DNA. On the Illumina HiSeq System, the amplified TCR beta libraries were sequenced as 87-base-pair reads. In the paper's pipeline: A later analysis tallied 80 million to 95 million unique TCR beta chains across the 640 or so repertoires, and around 12 million of those chains were shared by two or more donors. Raw reads were error-corrected and collapsed into unique sequences by a nearest-neighbor algorithm in which closely related sequences were merged to remove PCR and sequencing errors. V, D and J gene segments were assigned by aligning CDR3 sequences to IMGT reference sequences. Each retained sequence needed at least a six-nucleotide match to both a V gene segment and a J gene segment. Rearrangements were called productive when the CDR3 lacked stop codons and stayed in frame with V and J; all others were non-productive. CDR3 was defined by IMGT convention, running from the second conserved V-encoded cysteine to the conserved J-encoded phenylalanine. Sequences without an unambiguous match to a single V gene segment were excluded from the earlier analysis of about 600 of the donors. An earlier analysis of almost 600 of the donors classified V segments as functional when productive rearrangements were above 56.7% and as segregating when the standard deviation between donors was above 5%. A statistical classification framework was built for diagnosing cytomegalovirus status from the catalog of TCR beta chain sequences. A later analysis assigned V and J genes by comparing TCR nucleotide sequences with IMGT/GENE-DB human TR gene sequences. A later analysis assigned CDR3 sequences and most-parsimonious VDJ recombination scenarios with the TCRdist pipeline. A later analysis defined each TCR beta chain by its CDR3 amino acid sequence plus V-gene family, and excluded reads lacking a unique V-gene family. To address suspected cross-contamination and a sequencing artifact, a later analysis removed roughly 640 highly shared, low-generation-probability nucleotide sequences. In a later analysis, a clonal expansion index was calculated for each public chain from normalized within-repertoire ranks of inferred template counts. In a later analysis, generation probabilities were computed using a VDJ recombination model fitted to out-of-frame rearrangements, and the results were checked against IGoR. In a later analysis, hypergeometric tests were used to score TCR-TCR, TCR-HLA and TCR-CMV co-occurrence, with a repertoire-size bias correction applied to TCR pairs. False discovery rates were estimated in a later analysis by permuting HLA or CMV assignments 20 times. In a later analysis, co-occurring TCRs were grouped using DBSCAN, and TCRdist sequence similarity was added for clustering within HLA-allele-positive subsets. Co-occurrence clustering excluded repertoires with fewer than 30,000 or more than 120,000 public chains, plus five with anomalous nucleotide sharing. In TCRdb, the immuneACCESS table is reduced to in-frame sequences with V and J assigned. These tables do not hold every clone; where another copy was compared, an unresolved V gene accounts for under half, and the others remain unexplained. V and J calls and clone size follow that table, whereas D and trimming were derived from the DNA. This sample has 150,000 to 180,000 clones in its table, and around 79% of those were observed once. In total, the top ten clones hold around 2.8% of the sample.

Overall study results and their limits: The cohort was sequenced for TCR beta chains only, and without alpha or paired-chain data the features that could be detected were limited. Roughly uniform sequencing depth across donors was assumed in presence/absence analyses, although this assumption may not hold. The only immune exposure information available for the cohort was CMV serostatus. Because HLA typing was unavailable for some donors at each locus, only the typed subset was used in association tests. At a false discovery rate of 0.05, a later analysis linked under 20,000 TCR beta sequences to specific HLA alleles. Strong co-occurrence of HLA alleles, especially DR and DQ, made assigning TCR associations to individual alleles difficult. The sequencing pipeline was judged likely to have produced a cluster of highly shared sequence variants as a technical artifact. In a later analysis, HLA-associated TCR beta chains showed more clonal expansion and lower generation probabilities than non-associated chains that were equally common. The study gave a list of about 170 TCR beta chains associated with cytomegalovirus. The classifier was reported to diagnose cytomegalovirus status with high specificity and sensitivity in both the original and validation cohorts. In an earlier analysis of approximately 590 of the donors, most TCR beta V segments appeared in productive rearrangements about 87% or about 30% of the time, broadly matching IMGT annotations. A few of the identified cytomegalovirus-associated TCR beta chains were confirmed in vitro to be specific for cytomegalovirus antigens. A later analysis found that most CMV-associated TCR beta chains appeared HLA-restricted, with HLA associations seemingly driven largely by CMV exposure. Correlated functional status among segregating V segments might be attributable to linkage disequilibrium, but an unknown experimental factor could not be ruled out. It was suggested by the authors that the approach could potentially be generalized to other disease states and immunological phenotypes. In a later genetic analysis, a missense DCLRE1C variant was associated with V-gene and J-gene trimming of TCR beta chains, and the association was replicated in an independent cohort. A further reported finding was that TCR beta sequences accurately predicted the HLA-A and HLA-B alleles for most subjects in the first cohort. Because counts were too low, seventeen rarely observed V segments, including chromosome 9 orphons, were excluded from the earlier analysis of roughly 580 of the donors. Most TCR sequences were observed very rarely across donors, whereas some public TCRs were present in many individuals. In a later genetic analysis, fewer N-insertions in productive TCRs were reported among donors in an Asian-associated ancestry cluster than the approximately 710-donor mean. According to a later analysis, TCR association rates differed among HLA loci, with DRB1 alleles showing the most associated TCRs and HLA-C alleles showing the fewest. According to a later analysis, parvovirus B19, influenza, CMV and Epstein-Barr virus appeared linked to several top co-occurrence clusters. Because the 87-base-pair reads could not distinguish some IMGT-functional V segments, including TRBV6-2 and TRBV6-3, those segments were excluded.

The cohort consisted of 600 or so healthy bone marrow donors. At the time of sampling, all cohort members were nominally healthy, though unrecorded immune exposures were likely present. The donor tested CMV seronegative and was one of the 352 seronegative cohort members. Every donor gave a peripheral blood sample, and the peripheral blood mononuclear cells from that sample were used for TCR beta sequencing. The Qiagen DNeasy Blood Extraction Kit was used to extract genomic DNA from the blood cell samples. Relative to germline, V is missing 4 bases and J is missing 2 bases, with 13 bases of the junction outside any gene match. The germline V gene specifies LGHNA as CDR1 and YSLEER as CDR2. The cysteine opens and the phenylalanine closes a CDR3 of 19 amino acids. The DNA shown is the 57-base CDR3, in frame from base 1. A remark on this clone: The clone's antigen remains unknown. Qualities for individual bases were not recorded, and no much larger clone is one base off.

The sequence links TRBV4-3 to TRBJ2-4; TRBD1 fits 11 bases in the junction. The receptor comes from a young man in good health and CMV-seronegative. Sample: PBMCs. CDR3 reads: CASSRYKRTGGQTKNIQYF. The DNA is TGCGCCAGCAGCCGGTACAAGAGGACAGGGGGCCAAACCAAAAACATTCAGTACTTC.